One and the same sample provided the 10 T cell receptor beta chains below, sequenced in a study of blood T cells in healthy people across ages. Alongside a J-beta primer mix, a sample-barcoded 5' primer served in a second PCR lasting roughly 6 to 11 cycles. TCRdb processed the 5' RACE reads anew with MiXCR; each CDR3 protein has one entry. The sample shows about 1.4 million distinct CDR3 sequences, around 55% of them seen only once. Sequencing used blood. The receptors shown here come from a man aged 18 to 30 in good health.

This sequence joins TRBV25-1 and TRBJ1-2; D uncertain. The CDR3 consists of 12 residues. V was trimmed by 6 bases and J by 4 bases, leaving 9 bases between them. Germline CDR1 is MGHDK and CDR2 is SYGVNS. As DNA, the CDR3 is TGTGCCAGCAGGGACGCGGGCTATGGCTACACCTTC. Translating gives CASRDAGYGYTF.

This chain connects TRBV29-1 to TRBJ1-2; 7 bases align to TRBD1. Germline V gene data show CDR1 as SQVTM and CDR2 as ANQGSEA. J was trimmed by 8 bases and V by 7 bases; bases with no gene match: 13. The CDR3 consists of 13 residues. CDR3 sequence: CSAKQAGGDGYTF. The CDR3 DNA is TGCAGCGCCAAACAGGCAGGGGGGGACGGCTACACCTTC.

The sample holds a few counts of this clonotype. V is TRBV29-1 and J is TRBJ2-3; D remains ambiguous. CDR1 is SQVTM and CDR2 is ANQGSEA in the germline V gene. The CDR3 runs 11 residues. Deletions cut 5 bases from V and 7 bases from J, with 10 bases between. CDR3 DNA sequence: TGCAGCGTTCCAAAGTCCAATACGCAGTATTTT. It encodes CSVPKSNTQYF.

The V gene is TRBV20-1, the J gene TRBJ1-2, with D possibly being TRBD1 (6 bases). Germline values: CDR1 DFQATT, CDR2 SNEGSKA (reference sequence). V shed 8 bases and J shed 6 bases, with 16 bases lying between them. The CDR3 runs 12 residues. CDR3 protein: CSTISRGDGYTF. The CDR3 DNA reads as TGCAGTACCATCTCCAGGGGCGATGGCTACACCTTC.

There are a few counts of this clonotype. The V gene is TRBV5-6, the J gene TRBJ1-4; 9 bases align to TRBD1. Germline V lookup: CDR1 SGHDT, CDR2 YYEEEE. This CDR3 spans 12 amino acids. With V trimmed by 4 bases and J by 13 bases, 5 bases remained unmatched. The CDR3 here is CASSRQGGGLFF. CDR3 sequence (DNA): TGTGCCAGCAGCCGACAGGGGGGAGGACTGTTTTTT.

The V gene is TRBV4-1, the J gene TRBJ2-4, with D perhaps TRBD2 (6 bases). This CDR3 is 17 amino acids long. Germline V lookup: CDR1 MGHRA, CDR2 YSYEKL. Trimming removed 8 bases from V and 2 bases from J, with 22 bases in between. In DNA, the CDR3 is TGCGCCAGCGCTGGTGTCTCGGGCGGGGTAACCAAAAACATTCAGTACTTC. Its protein product is CASAGVSGGVTKNIQYF.

This clonotype was observed a few times. The gene calls are TRBV11-2 and TRBJ1-4, with D hard to call. Trimming pared 1 base from V and 5 bases from J, leaving 8 bases between. In germline, CDR1 is SGHAT, CDR2 FQNNGV. This CDR3 comprises 14 residues. The CDR3 DNA follows: TGTGCCAGCAGCTTAGGGGCAGACAATGAAAAACTGTTTTTT. Amino acids: CASSLGADNEKLFF. The complete variable domain, with remaining parts taken from reference TRBV11-2 and TRBJ1-4, reads EAGVAQSPRYKIIEKRQSVAFWCNPISGHATLYWYQQILGQGPKLLIQFQNNGVVDDSQLPKDRFSAERLKGVDSTLKIQPAKLEDSAVYLCASSLGADNEKLFFGSGTQLSVL.

In this sample, this clonotype turned up once. The genes are TRBV5-6 and TRBJ1-4; tentative D call: TRBD1 (6 bases). CDR1 and CDR2 (germline): SGHDT, YYEEEE. This CDR3 comprises 15 residues. Trimming shortened V by 4 bases and J by 3 bases, and 13 bases separated the two germline ends. DNA of the CDR3: TGTGCCAGCAGCCCAACAGGGCCTTCTAATGAAAAACTGTTTTTT. The encoded protein is CASSPTGPSNEKLFF.

This clonotype came up a few times. The chain employs TRBV12-3 or TRBV12-4 and TRBJ2-7; no reliable D call. V lost 1 base to trimming and J lost 5 bases, with 12 bases between them. CDR3 size: 14 residues. The CDR3 region has the DNA TGTGCCAGCAGTTTAGTGGTCTCCCTCGACGAGCAGTACTTC. Translation gives CASSLVVSLDEQYF.

The V gene is TRBV20-1, the J gene TRBJ2-1, with 10 positions matching TRBD2. There are 17 residues in the CDR3. The trim removed 0 bases at V and 8 bases at J, leaving 13 bases unmatched. Germline V gene lookup returns CDR1 DFQATT and CDR2 SNEGSKA (reference sequence). CDR3: CSARDLASGRALDEQFF. The DNA for the CDR3 is TGCAGTGCTAGAGATCTGGCCAGCGGGAGGGCCTTAGATGAGCAGTTCTTC.